This record concerns one TCR beta chain sequence. It was CD45RO-negative cells, positively selected for CCR7, that made up naive CD8 cells, with terminally differentiated effector memory CD45RA+ cells excluded. The sample originates from a study of shared clonotypes between healthy human individuals. Sequenced by immunoSEQ multiplex PCR; TCRdb stores in-frame clones only, minus some. The sample lists over 800,000 clones; about 92% were seen once. Trimming pared 7 bases from V and 3 bases from J, leaving 12 bases between. The CDR3 has 13 residues. Germline V gene sequence: CDR1 LNHDA, CDR2 SQIVND (reference sequence).

The sample was naive CD8+ T cells sorted from blood. This TCR was sampled from a man between 25 and 39 years old in good health. The rearrangement joins TRBV19 to TRBJ1-2; D uncertain. This chain's CDR3 is CASTQDADYGYTF. As DNA, the CDR3 is TGTGCCAGTACCCAGGACGCCGACTATGGCTACACCTTC.